Below are 28 T cell receptor beta chains sequenced from a single sample in a study of radiotherapy plus CTLA-4 blockade in lung cancer. Clones were read by immunoSEQ multiplex PCR, and TCRdb kept only the in-frame ones, dropping some. The repertoire holds some 80,000 clones, with roughly 80% as singletons. The sample here was peripheral blood, taken from a patient treated with radiotherapy plus ipilimumab. These receptors all stem from a human donor with non-small cell lung cancer who had stable disease on radiotherapy plus ipilimumab.

V is TRBV5-1 and J is TRBJ2-1, with D perhaps matching TRBD2 (5 bases). The CDR3 contains 14 residues. Germline V gene data show CDR1 as SGHRS and CDR2 as YFSETQ. V lost 0 bases and J 7 bases, leaving 11 bases between the germline ends. The CDR3 nucleotides read TGCGCCAGCAGCTTGGAACTAGGGCGAAATGAGCAGTTCTTC. Encoded protein: CASSLELGRNEQFF.

The V call is TRBV30, the J call TRBJ2-1, with D possibly being TRBD2 (6 bases). CDR1 GTSNPN and CDR2 SVGIG come from the germline V gene (reference sequence). The CDR3 has 14 residues. V was trimmed by 4 bases and J by 4 bases, leaving 14 bases between them. CDR3 amino acids: CAWKRVSGYNEQFF. DNA for the CDR3: TGTGCCTGGAAACGGGTTAGCGGTTACAATGAGCAGTTCTTC.

The chain has TRBV15 and TRBJ1-6; 7 positions agree with TRBD1. V was pared by 7 bases and J by 9 bases, with 12 bases of the junction left unmatched. Germline loops: CDR1 LNHNV, CDR2 YYDKDF (reference sequence). The CDR3 sequence is 15 residues long. The CDR3 DNA reads as TGTGCCACCACCCTAGGGGGTCCAGGGGGTTCACCCCTCCACTTT. Encoded protein: CATTLGGPGGSPLHF.

This clone was observed a few times. The J gene is TRBJ1-4, the V gene TRBV10-3; possibly TRBD1 for D (5 bases). V was clipped by 6 bases and J by 8 bases, with 19 bases between them. CDR3 length: 15 amino acids. The germline gives CDR1 ENHRY, CDR2 SYGVKD. DNA for the CDR3: TGTGCCATCAGCGATGTTCAGGGCAGAGGAGAAAAACTGTTTTTT. This codes for CAISDVQGRGEKLFF.

The chain couples TRBV7-3 to TRBJ2-7, with D perhaps TRBD2 (7 bases). This CDR3 is 14 amino acids long. Germline-derived CDR1 and CDR2 are SGHTA and FQGTGA. Trimming took off 1 base at V and 6 bases at J, with 13 bases between the two ends. CDR3 nucleotides: TGTGCCAGCAGCTTAAGCGGGGGCGCGGGCGAGCAGTACTTC. Protein sequence: CASSLSGGAGEQYF.

The chain couples TRBV11-1 to TRBJ2-7; D unclear. CDR1 SGHAT and CDR2 FQDESV come from the germline V gene (reference sequence). CDR3 size: 14 residues. Trimming pared 1 base from V and 3 bases from J, leaving 10 bases between. In DNA form, the CDR3 reads TGTGCCAGCAGCTTAGGGAGTGACATCTACGAGCAGTACTTC. It translates to CASSLGSDIYEQYF.

The J gene is TRBJ2-1, the V gene TRBV6-6; no clear D gene. V lost 2 bases, J lost 0 bases, and 8 bases lay in between. This CDR3 region has 15 residues. Germline V gives CDR1 MNHNY, CDR2 SVGAGI (reference sequence). As DNA, the CDR3 is TGTGCCAGCAGTTACGACCCGAACTCCTACAATGAGCAGTTCTTC. Amino acid sequence: CASSYDPNSYNEQFF.

In its sample, this clone was seen once. The CDR3 nucleotides read TGTGCCAGTAGTCCGGGACAGGGGAATATAGCTGAAGCTTTCTTT. Its protein is CASSPGQGNIAEAFF. The gene calls are TRBV19 and TRBJ1-1; 10 bases match TRBD1. Germline CDR1 reads LNHDA; CDR2 reads SQIVND (reference sequence). The CDR3 consists of 15 residues. V lost 5 bases to trimming and J lost 6 bases; unmatched junction nucleotides: 9.

The chain combines TRBV15 with TRBJ2-6; TRBD1 might be the D (6 bases). This CDR3 comprises 18 residues. The ends were cut back, 1 base at V and 0 bases at J, with 13 bases in the middle. Germline V gene sequence: CDR1 LNHNV, CDR2 YYDKDF (reference sequence). CDR3 sequence (DNA): TGTGCCACCAGCAGAGGGAGGACAGCTTTCTCTGGGGCCAACGTCCTGACTTTC. Its protein product is CATSRGRTAFSGANVLTF.

This chain uses TRBV27 with TRBJ2-1, with 7 bases matching TRBD1. Germline trimming cut 5 bases from V and 4 bases from J; bases unmatched to any gene: 11. Germline CDR1 and CDR2: MNHEY and SMNVEV (reference sequence). The CDR3 runs 16 residues. DNA of the CDR3: TGTGCCAGCAGTCCGCGTCGGGGACAGTCGTACAATGAGCAGTTCTTC. Translation: CASSPRRGQSYNEQFF.

The chain combines TRBV9 with TRBJ1-2; D is perhaps TRBD1 (5 bases). The germline V gene encodes CDR1 SGDLS and CDR2 YYNGEE. The CDR3 loop spans 18 amino acids. V was clipped by 0 bases and J by 3 bases, with 21 bases between them. CDR3 in DNA: TGTGCCAGCAGCGTAGCCGTCCTCAGCACCGGGACGGACTATGGCTACACCTTC. Residues: CASSVAVLSTGTDYGYTF.

The sample holds a few counts of this clone. The chain employs TRBV28 and TRBJ1-1; 8 nucleotides agree with TRBD1. The CDR3 spans 13 residues. CDR1 MDHEN and CDR2 SYDVKM come from the germline V gene. Trimming cost V 10 bases and J 0 bases; bases outside gene matches: 4. CDR3 bases: TGTGCCACGGGACAGGCCATGAACACTGAAGCTTTCTTT. The encoded protein is CATGQAMNTEAFF.

The chain employs TRBV19 and TRBJ2-7, with D perhaps TRBD1 (6 bases). This CDR3 contains 12 residues. The V gene lost 4 bases and the J gene lost 5 bases, with 9 bases spanning the gap. CDR1 is LNHDA and CDR2 is SQIVND in the germline V gene (reference sequence). The CDR3 nucleotides read TGTGCCAGTAGTACAGGGGAACACGAGCAGTACTTC. This sequence encodes CASSTGEHEQYF.

The chain uses TRBV7-8 and TRBJ1-6; D might be TRBD1 (5 bases). The V and J ends lost 5 bases and 7 bases respectively, with 9 bases between them. The CDR3 is made up of 13 amino acids. Germline V gene data show CDR1 as SGHVS and CDR2 as FQNEAQ. Written as DNA, the CDR3 is TGTGCCAGCAGCCCCGGGGGGAATTCACCCCTCCACTTT. This encodes CASSPGGNSPLHF.

The genes are TRBV29-1 and TRBJ2-6, with D possibly matching TRBD1 (6 bases). Germline V gene sequence: CDR1 SQVTM, CDR2 ANQGSEA. The length of the CDR3 is 21 residues. V gave up 0 bases and J gave up 0 bases, with 24 bases separating them. DNA for the CDR3: TGCAGCGTTGAAGATCGTCCGATACAGGGTCCTCCCCTCTCTGGGGCCAACGTCCTGACTTTC. Protein sequence: CSVEDRPIQGPPLSGANVLTF.

This clone was counted only a few times. The rearrangement links TRBV28 to TRBJ1-4, with no clear D. V lost 7 bases, J lost 6 bases, and 18 bases lay in between. CDR1 and CDR2 (germline): MDHEN, SYDVKM. The CDR3 totals 15 residues. CDR3: CASKRGGPVHEKLFF. The CDR3 region has the DNA TGTGCCAGCAAGAGAGGAGGCCCCGTTCATGAAAAACTGTTTTTT.

The V call is TRBV6-1, the J call TRBJ1-1; 8 bases align to TRBD1. V shed 2 bases and J 4 bases; nucleotides not matched to a gene: 9. Germline-derived CDR1 and CDR2 are MNHNS and SASEGT. This CDR3 comprises 16 residues. The CDR3 sequence is CASSELLRGPGTEAFF. CDR3 DNA sequence: TGTGCCAGCAGTGAACTTCTCAGGGGGCCTGGCACTGAAGCTTTCTTT.

This rearrangement joins TRBV7-6 to TRBJ1-1; D possibly corresponds to TRBD1 (6 bases). Trimming removed 1 base from V and 0 bases from J, with 12 bases in between. The germline V gene encodes CDR1 SGHVS and CDR2 FNYEAQ. The CDR3 has 16 amino acids. CDR3 amino acids: CASSLGGHRLNTEAFF. CDR3 sequence (DNA): TGTGCCAGCAGCTTAGGGGGACACAGACTGAACACTGAAGCTTTCTTT.

CDR3 sequence: CASSEVTGESNGYTF. The CDR3, as DNA: TGTGCCAGCAGTGAAGTGACAGGGGAATCGAATGGCTACACCTTC. This chain links TRBV2 with TRBJ1-2, with 8 nucleotides matching TRBD1. Germline V gene lookup returns CDR1 SNHLY and CDR2 FYNNEI. The CDR3 extends over 15 amino acids. Trimming at V came to 1 base and at J to 6 bases, leaving 7 bases not matched to a gene.

The chain is built from TRBV5-8 and TRBJ1-6; a possible D gene is TRBD1 (5 bases). The CDR3 extends over 16 amino acids. Between the trimmed V and J ends, which lost 5 bases and 5 bases, there was a span of 17 bases. Germline lookup yields CDR1 SGHTS and CDR2 YDEGEE. The CDR3 loop reads CASRPGGTAHNSPLHF. Written as DNA, the CDR3 is TGTGCCAGCAGGCCTGGGGGGACCGCACATAATTCACCCCTCCACTTT.

V is TRBV7-9 and J is TRBJ2-1; D is possibly TRBD1 or TRBD2 (6 bases each). Trimming stripped 5 bases from V and 16 bases from J, with 24 bases between. From germline, CDR1 is SEHNR and CDR2 FQNEAQ (reference sequence). The CDR3 runs to 14 residues. This CDR3 reads CASSPPAGRGPFFF. The CDR3 nucleotides read TGTGCCAGCAGCCCACCGGCGGGACGGGGGCCCTTTTTCTTC.

This chain joins TRBV5-3 and TRBJ1-5; 7 bases agree with TRBD1. TRBV5-3 is an ORF, with its function uncertain. This CDR3 is 15 amino acids long. The J segment lost 4 bases and the V segment lost 4 bases, leaving 8 bases of the junction unmatched. In nucleotides, the CDR3 is TGTGCCAGAAGCCCGGGACAGTGGGGGAATCAGCCCCAGCATTTT. This encodes CARSPGQWGNQPQHF.

This chain uses TRBV7-9 with TRBJ2-2, with D unclear. The germline gives CDR1 SEHNR, CDR2 FQNEAQ (reference sequence). This CDR3 is 13 amino acids long. V lost 1 base and J 6 bases, leaving 6 bases between the germline ends. CDR3 region: CASSLDGSGELFF. CDR3 bases: TGTGCCAGCAGCTTAGATGGATCCGGGGAGCTGTTTTTT.

This clone has just one count. The chain carries TRBV11-2 and TRBJ2-3; D is perhaps TRBD1 or TRBD2 (5 bases each). The germline V gene encodes CDR1 SGHAT and CDR2 FQNNGV. V was shortened by 8 bases and J by 0 bases, with 12 bases between the two germline ends. The CDR3 loop spans 14 amino acids. The CDR3 coding sequence is TGTGCCAGCGGGACGATTCCCAGCACAGATACGCAGTATTTT. Residues: CASGTIPSTDTQYF.

V usage is TRBV5-8 and J usage is TRBJ1-5; tentative D call: TRBD1 (6 bases). Germline values: CDR1 SGHTS, CDR2 YDEGEE. V was clipped by 4 bases and J by 4 bases, with 18 bases between them. The CDR3 spans 16 residues. CDR3 residues: CASSIGSRQGNQPQHF. CDR3 bases: TGTGCCAGCAGCATTGGGAGTCGGCAGGGGAATCAGCCCCAGCATTTT.

The rearrangement uses TRBV5-1 and TRBJ2-6, with D hard to call. Trimming removed 1 base at V and 0 bases at J, with 11 bases between. The CDR3 has 17 amino acids. Germline lookup yields CDR1 SGHRS and CDR2 YFSETQ. The CDR3 sequence is CASSLSQQNSGANVLTF. The CDR3, as DNA: TGCGCCAGCAGCTTGTCCCAGCAAAACTCTGGGGCCAACGTCCTGACTTTC. The full variable domain, in which reference TRBV5-1 and TRBJ2-6 provide the parts outside the CDR3, is KAGVTQTPRYLIKTRGQQVTLSCSPISGHRSVSWYQQTPGQGLQFLFEYFSETQRNKGNFPGRFSGRQFSNSRSEMNVSTLELGDSALYLCASSLSQQNSGANVLTFGAGSRLTVL.

The chain uses TRBV5-1 and TRBJ1-1; tentatively, D is TRBD1 (5 bases). Trimming removed 2 bases from V and 0 bases from J, with 14 bases in between. In germline, CDR1 is SGHRS, CDR2 YFSETQ. The CDR3 contains 16 residues. The CDR3 sequence: CASSLGITGLNTEAFF. CDR3 sequence (DNA): TGCGCCAGCAGCTTAGGTATAACAGGCTTGAACACTGAAGCTTTCTTT. The complete variable domain, with remaining parts taken from reference TRBV5-1 and TRBJ1-1, reads KAGVTQTPRYLIKTRGQQVTLSCSPISGHRSVSWYQQTPGQGLQFLFEYFSETQRNKGNFPGRFSGRQFSNSRSEMNVSTLELGDSALYLCASSLGITGLNTEAFFGQGTRLTVV.

The chain is built from TRBV9 and TRBJ1-4, with no clear D. V was cut by 0 bases and J by 5 bases, with 8 bases left in between. The germline gives CDR1 SGDLS, CDR2 YYNGEE. The CDR3 consists of 14 residues. The chain's CDR3 is CASSVGTGNEKLFF. CDR3 DNA: TGTGCCAGCAGCGTAGGGACGGGGAATGAAAAACTGTTTTTT.